These 2 T cell receptor beta chains were all obtained from the same sample, sequenced in a study of blood T cell repertoires in COVID-19. TCRdb keeps only in-frame clones here, not all; method: immunoSEQ multiplex PCR. This sample yields approximately 50,000 clones, of which about nine tenths are seen a single time; 3.5% to 4% belongs to the top ten. The sequencing sample was made of peripheral blood. These receptors came from a human donor in a cohort sampled during active COVID-19.

The chain uses TRBV28 and TRBJ2-7; D gene uncertain. This CDR3 comprises 14 residues. Germline V gene lookup returns CDR1 MDHEN and CDR2 SYDVKM. CDR3 residues: CSCTRRGPSYEQYF. The CDR3 DNA sequence: TGTTCCTGTACCCGCAGAGGCCCCTCCTACGAGCAGTACTTC. The full variable domain, completed using reference TRBV28 and TRBJ2-7, is DVKVTQSSRYLVKRTGEKVFLECVQDMDHENMFWYRQDPGLGLRLIYFSYDVKMKEKGDIPEGYSVSREKKERFSLILESASTNQTSMYLCSCTRRGPSYEQYFGPGTRLTVT.

The J gene is TRBJ2-1, the V gene TRBV28; D is ambiguous. Germline V lookup: CDR1 MDHEN, CDR2 SYDVKM. V lost 5 bases and J lost 6, with 17 bases in between. This CDR3 spans 15 amino acids. The DNA for the CDR3 is TGTGCCAGCAGTCCACTCAGGCGATTCGGCAATGAGCAGTTCTTC. Protein sequence: CASSPLRRFGNEQFF.